The 9 T cell receptor beta chains given below trace back to one sample, sequenced in a study of glioma-infiltrating T cells. Using RNA template, CDR3s of TCR alpha and beta were amplified with iRepertoire arm-PCR. TCRdb re-derived calls from the multiplex PCR reads in MiXCR, one entry per CDR3 protein. This table has 400,000 or so distinct CDR3 sequences, 41% appearing once. Sequencing was carried out using glioma tissue, nonneoplastic brain tissue, or PBMCs (not recorded which). The receptor source for this set is a human donor with low-grade glioma or glioblastoma, undergoing nonglioma brain surgery, or in good health (not recorded which).

J is TRBJ1-5 and V is TRBV6-2 or TRBV6-3; no firm D call. Between the trimmed V and J ends, which lost 2 bases and 1 base, there was a span of 12 bases. Germline V gene lookup returns CDR1 MNHEY and CDR2 SVGEGT. The CDR3 runs to 16 residues. The CDR3 DNA reads as TGTGCCAGCAGTTACACCTCTTACAGCAGCAATCAGCCCCAGCATTTT. Protein product: CASSYTSYSSNQPQHF.

This clonotype was counted a few times. The rearrangement links TRBV28 to TRBJ2-1, with TRBD2 matching 9 bases. The germline CDR1 and CDR2 sequences are MDHEN and SYDVKM. This CDR3 has 15 residues. V dropped 4 bases and J dropped 4; count of bases not matched to a gene: 5. Here the CDR3 DNA reads TGTGCCAGCAGTTCGGCGGGGGGGCGTTACAATGAGCAGTTCTTC. Translating gives CASSSAGGRYNEQFF.

A few counts support this clonotype. The gene calls are TRBV7-8 and TRBJ2-5; D is undetermined. Trimming pared 5 bases from V and 1 base from J, leaving 8 bases between. Germline assignment: CDR1 SGHVS and CDR2 FQNEAQ. The CDR3 runs to 13 residues. This CDR3 reads CASSVGPQETQYF. CDR3 coding DNA: TGTGCCAGCAGCGTGGGCCCCCAAGAGACCCAGTACTTC.

This chain connects TRBV27 to TRBJ2-5; D not resolved. The V gene lost 5 bases and the J gene lost 4 bases, with 14 bases spanning the gap. Germline V gene sequence: CDR1 MNHEY, CDR2 SMNVEV (reference sequence). This CDR3 comprises 14 residues. CDR3 loop: CASSLAGSPETQYF. The DNA for the CDR3 is TGTGCCAGCAGTCTTGCCGGCAGCCCAGAGACCCAGTACTTC.

This clonotype turned up a few times. The rearrangement uses TRBV2 and TRBJ2-1; 7 bases are shared with TRBD2. Looked up from germline, CDR1 is SNHLY and CDR2 is FYNNEI. The CDR3 sequence is 12 residues long. Trimming removed 5 bases from V and 9 bases from J; junction bases left unmatched: 4. The CDR3 DNA reads as TGTGCCAGCAGTCCTGGGACTATTGAGCAGTTCTTC. Protein sequence: CASSPGTIEQFF. The whole variable domain, filled in from reference TRBV2 and TRBJ2-1, reads EPEVTQTPSHQVTQMGQEVILRCVPISNHLYFYWYRQILGQKVEFLVSFYNNEISEKSEIFDDQFSVERPDGSNFTLKIRSTKLEDSAMYFCASSPGTIEQFFGPGTRLTVL.

The J gene is TRBJ1-5, the V gene TRBV7-9; D is undetermined. This CDR3 has 13 residues. The V end was cut by 1 base, the J end by 5 bases, with 6 bases between. Germline CDR1 is SEHNR and CDR2 is FQNEAQ (reference sequence). The CDR3 region has the DNA TGTGCCAGCAGCTTAGAGGACGATCAGCCCCAGCATTTT. Translating gives CASSLEDDQPQHF.

This chain connects TRBV11-3 to TRBJ2-1; 14 nucleotides agree with TRBD2. The germline V gene encodes CDR1 SGHNT and CDR2 YENEEA. Losses at the gene ends were 5 bases for V and 9 bases for J; bases not matched to a gene: 9. This CDR3 contains 16 residues. The CDR3 DNA reads as TGTGCCAGCAGCGCGGGACTAGCGGGAGACGGGAGTGAGCAGTTCTTC. Its translation: CASSAGLAGDGSEQFF.

The rearrangement joins TRBV7-6 to TRBJ2-5, with a tentative D call TRBD1 (5 bases). Between the trimmed V and J ends, which lost 5 bases and 6 bases, there was a span of 13 bases. The CDR3 runs 13 residues. Per germline, CDR1 SGHVS and CDR2 FNYEAQ. DNA of the CDR3: TGTGCCAGCAGCCAAAGACAGAGGAAGACCCAGTACTTC. It codes for CASSQRQRKTQYF. Complete variable domain (other parts from reference TRBV7-6 and TRBJ2-5): GAGVSQSPRYKVTKRGQDVALRCDPISGHVSLYWYRQALGQGPEFLTYFNYEAQQDKSGLPNDRFSAERPEGSISTLTIQRTEQRDSAMYRCASSQRQRKTQYFGPGTRLLVL.

With respect to this clonotype: A much larger clone differs by one base, so this may be a read error. Here the CDR3 omits its conserved ending phenylalanine or tryptophan, so a read error is the likely source. J is TRBJ2-1 and V is TRBV20-1, with D uncertain. Germline CDR1 DFQATT, CDR2 SNEGSKA (reference sequence). Trimming left V 6 bases short and J 10 bases short, with 7 bases between. The CDR3 is 9 amino acids. The CDR3 protein is CSAPPEQFS. The CDR3 bases are TGCAGTGCCCCGCCAGAGCAGTTCTCC.